This T cell receptor beta chain emerged from a study of radiotherapy plus CTLA-4 blockade in lung cancer. Study-level information: In about 20% of patients, objective responses were seen; roughly 30% had disease control. Study-level points and caveats: Alongside interferon-beta, early blood T cell clone dynamics were reportedly the best predictor of response. Clones derived from tumor TCRs expanded in blood after radiotherapy plus ipilimumab.

Measured with immunoSEQ multiplex PCR; TCRdb has only the in-frame clones, and not every one. This sample has roughly 80,000 clones, with 74% found just once. Patients in the study, people with chemo-refractory metastatic non-small-cell lung cancer, received focal radiation plus ipilimumab CTLA-4 blockade. As regards this clone: Its antigen is undetermined.

Germline V CDR1 and CDR2: MNHEY, SVGAGI. CDR3 length equals 15 residues. Trimming shortened V by 6 bases and J by 3 bases, and 14 bases separated the two germline ends. This TCR came from a human donor with non-small cell lung cancer whose response to radiotherapy plus ipilimumab could not be evaluated. The specimen comprised peripheral blood, sampled from a patient treated with radiotherapy plus ipilimumab. This sequence joins TRBV6-5 and TRBJ1-4, with TRBD1 as a possible D gene (6 bases). CDR3 loop: CASRPAGVANEKLFF. CDR3 nucleotides: TGTGCCAGCAGACCCGCAGGGGTCGCTAATGAAAAACTGTTTTTT.